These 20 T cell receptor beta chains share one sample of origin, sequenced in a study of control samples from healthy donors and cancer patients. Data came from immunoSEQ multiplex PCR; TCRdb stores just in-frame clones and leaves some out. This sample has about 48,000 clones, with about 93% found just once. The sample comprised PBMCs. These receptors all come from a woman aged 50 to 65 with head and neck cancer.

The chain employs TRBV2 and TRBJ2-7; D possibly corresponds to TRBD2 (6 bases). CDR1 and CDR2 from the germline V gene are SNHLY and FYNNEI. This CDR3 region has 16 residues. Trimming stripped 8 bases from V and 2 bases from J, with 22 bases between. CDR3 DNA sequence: TGTGCCAGCCGCTCCCACTCCCGGGGGTATCCCTACGAGCAGTACTTC. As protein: CASRSHSRGYPYEQYF.

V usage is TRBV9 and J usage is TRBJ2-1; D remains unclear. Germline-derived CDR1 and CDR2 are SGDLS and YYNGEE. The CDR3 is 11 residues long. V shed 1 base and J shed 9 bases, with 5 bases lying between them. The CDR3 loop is CASSVTGEQFF. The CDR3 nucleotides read TGTGCCAGCAGCGTAACGGGTGAGCAGTTCTTC.

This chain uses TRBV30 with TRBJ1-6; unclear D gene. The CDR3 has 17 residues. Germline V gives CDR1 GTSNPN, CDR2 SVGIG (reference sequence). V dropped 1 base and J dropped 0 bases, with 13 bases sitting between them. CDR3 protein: CAWSGGSSPSYNSPLHF. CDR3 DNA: TGTGCCTGGAGTGGAGGTTCCAGTCCCTCCTATAATTCACCCCTCCACTTT.

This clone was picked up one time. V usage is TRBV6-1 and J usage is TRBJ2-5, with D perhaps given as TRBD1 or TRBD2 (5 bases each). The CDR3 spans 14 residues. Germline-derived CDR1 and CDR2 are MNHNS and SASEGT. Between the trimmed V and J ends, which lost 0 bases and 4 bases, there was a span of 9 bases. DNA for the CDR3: TGTGCCAGCAGTGAAGCCGGGACCGTAGAGACCCAGTACTTC. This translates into CASSEAGTVETQYF.

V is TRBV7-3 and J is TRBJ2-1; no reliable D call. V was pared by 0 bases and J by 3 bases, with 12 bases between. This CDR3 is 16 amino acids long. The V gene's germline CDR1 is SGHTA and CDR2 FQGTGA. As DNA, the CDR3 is TGTGCCAGCAGCTTAACGGTGACCCCCGTCTACAATGAGCAGTTCTTC. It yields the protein CASSLTVTPVYNEQFF.

Written as DNA, the CDR3 is TGTGCCAGCAGCCGTAGCGGGGGGGTCCAAGAGACCCAGTACTTC. It codes for CASSRSGGVQETQYF. The chain combines TRBV5-4 with TRBJ2-5; TRBD2 agrees at 11 bases. There are 15 residues in the CDR3. Germline lookup yields CDR1 SGHNT and CDR2 YYREEE (reference sequence). The ends lost 4 bases at V and 1 base at J; junction bases unmatched: 3. The full variable domain, rest sourced from reference TRBV5-4 and TRBJ2-5, is ETGVTQSPTHLIKTRGQQVTLRCSSQSGHNTVSWYQQALGQGPQFIFQYYREEENGRGNFPPRFSGLQFPNYSSELNVNALELDDSALYLCASSRSGGVQETQYFGPGTRLLVL.

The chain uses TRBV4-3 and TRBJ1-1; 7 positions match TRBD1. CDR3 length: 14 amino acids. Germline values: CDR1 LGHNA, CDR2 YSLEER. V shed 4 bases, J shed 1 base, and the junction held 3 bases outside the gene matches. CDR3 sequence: CASSRTGANTEAFF. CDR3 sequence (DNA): TGCGCCAGCAGCCGAACAGGGGCGAACACTGAAGCTTTCTTT.

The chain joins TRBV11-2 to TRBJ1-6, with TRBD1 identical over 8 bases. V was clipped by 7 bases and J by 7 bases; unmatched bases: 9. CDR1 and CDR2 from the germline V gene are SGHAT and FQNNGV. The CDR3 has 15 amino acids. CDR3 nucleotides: TGTGCCAGCATATCAGGGGGCGCGGGCAATTCACCCCTCCACTTT. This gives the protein CASISGGAGNSPLHF.

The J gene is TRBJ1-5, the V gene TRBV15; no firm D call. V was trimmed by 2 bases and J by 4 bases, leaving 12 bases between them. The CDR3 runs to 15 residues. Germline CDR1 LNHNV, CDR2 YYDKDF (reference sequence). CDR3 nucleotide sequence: TGTGCCACCAGCAGACTGGACGGATTTAATCAGCCCCAGCATTTT. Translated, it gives CATSRLDGFNQPQHF.

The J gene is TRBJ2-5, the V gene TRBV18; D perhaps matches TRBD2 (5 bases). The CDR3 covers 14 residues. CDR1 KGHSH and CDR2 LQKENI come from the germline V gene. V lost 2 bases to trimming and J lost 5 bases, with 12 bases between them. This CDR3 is CASSPEGWVETQYF. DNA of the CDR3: TGTGCCAGCTCACCAGAGGGCTGGGTGGAGACCCAGTACTTC.

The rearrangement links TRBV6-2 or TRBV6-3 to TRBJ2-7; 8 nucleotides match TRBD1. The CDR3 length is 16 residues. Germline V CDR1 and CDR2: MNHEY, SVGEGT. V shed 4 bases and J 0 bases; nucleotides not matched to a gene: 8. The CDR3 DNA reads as TGTGCCAGCAGTTCCCCAGGGGGCTACAGCTCCTACGAGCAGTACTTC. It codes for CASSSPGGYSSYEQYF.

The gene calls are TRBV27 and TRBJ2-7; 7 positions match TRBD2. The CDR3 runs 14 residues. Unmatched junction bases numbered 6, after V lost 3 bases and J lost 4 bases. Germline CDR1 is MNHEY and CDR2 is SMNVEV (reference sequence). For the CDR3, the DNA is TGTGCCAGCAGTTTGGGGAGGGCCAGGTACGAGCAGTACTTC. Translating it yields CASSLGRARYEQYF.

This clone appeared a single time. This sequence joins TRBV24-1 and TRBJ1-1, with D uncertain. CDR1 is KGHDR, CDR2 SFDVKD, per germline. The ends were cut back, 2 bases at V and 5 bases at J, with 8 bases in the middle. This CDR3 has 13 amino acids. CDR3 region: CATSDSLGTEAFF. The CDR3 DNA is TGTGCCACCAGTGATTCCTTGGGGACTGAAGCTTTCTTT.

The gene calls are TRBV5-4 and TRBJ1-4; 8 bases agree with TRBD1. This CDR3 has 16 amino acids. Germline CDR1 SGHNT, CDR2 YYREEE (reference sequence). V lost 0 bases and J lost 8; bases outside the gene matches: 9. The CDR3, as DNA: TGTGCCAGCAGCTTGGAGGGGGGCAGGGGGCGAGAAAAACTGTTTTTT. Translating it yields CASSLEGGRGREKLFF.

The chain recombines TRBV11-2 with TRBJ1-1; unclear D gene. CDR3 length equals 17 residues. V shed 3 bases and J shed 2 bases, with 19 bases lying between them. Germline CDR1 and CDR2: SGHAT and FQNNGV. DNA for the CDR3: TGTGCCAGCAGCTTCTCCCCTTCCACGAGTAGCAACACTGAAGCTTTCTTT. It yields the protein CASSFSPSTSSNTEAFF.

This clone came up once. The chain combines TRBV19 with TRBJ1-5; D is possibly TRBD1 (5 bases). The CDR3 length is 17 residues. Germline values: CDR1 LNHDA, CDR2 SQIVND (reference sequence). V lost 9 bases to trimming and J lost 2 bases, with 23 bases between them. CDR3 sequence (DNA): TGTGCCAGCCATCCGGGAAAAGGGGATATAGGCAATCAGCCCCAGCATTTT. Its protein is CASHPGKGDIGNQPQHF.

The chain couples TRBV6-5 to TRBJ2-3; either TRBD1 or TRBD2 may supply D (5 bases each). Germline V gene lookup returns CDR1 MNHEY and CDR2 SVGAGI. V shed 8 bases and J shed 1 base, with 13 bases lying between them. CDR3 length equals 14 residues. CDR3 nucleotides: TGTGCCAGCGGTCCGGGACCCCGCACAGATACGCAGTATTTT. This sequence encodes CASGPGPRTDTQYF.

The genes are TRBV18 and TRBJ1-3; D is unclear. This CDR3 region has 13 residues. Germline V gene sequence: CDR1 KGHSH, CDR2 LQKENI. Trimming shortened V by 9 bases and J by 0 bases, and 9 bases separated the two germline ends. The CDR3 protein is CASSVHSGNTIYF. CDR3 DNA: TGTGCCAGTTCGGTCCACTCTGGAAACACCATATATTTT. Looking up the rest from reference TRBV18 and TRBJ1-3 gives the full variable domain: NAGVMQNPRHLVRRRGQEARLRCSPMKGHSHVYWYRQLPEEGLKFMVYLQKENIIDESGMPKERFSAEFPKEGPSILRIQQVVRGDSAAYFCASSVHSGNTIYFGEGSWLTVV.

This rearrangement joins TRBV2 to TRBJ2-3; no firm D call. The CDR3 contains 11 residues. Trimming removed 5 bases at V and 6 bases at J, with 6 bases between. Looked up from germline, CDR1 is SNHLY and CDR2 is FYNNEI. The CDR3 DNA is TGTGCCAGCAGTTACGCGGATACGCAGTATTTT. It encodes CASSYADTQYF. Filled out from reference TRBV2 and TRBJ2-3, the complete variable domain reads EPEVTQTPSHQVTQMGQEVILRCVPISNHLYFYWYRQILGQKVEFLVSFYNNEISEKSEIFDDQFSVERPDGSNFTLKIRSTKLEDSAMYFCASSYADTQYFGPGTRLTVL.

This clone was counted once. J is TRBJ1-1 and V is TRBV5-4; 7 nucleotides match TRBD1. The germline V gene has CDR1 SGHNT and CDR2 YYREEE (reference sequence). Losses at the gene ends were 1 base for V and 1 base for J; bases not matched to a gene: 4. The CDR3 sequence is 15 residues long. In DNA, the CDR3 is TGTGCCAGCAGCTTGACCCGACAGGGGAACACTGAAGCTTTCTTT. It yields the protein CASSLTRQGNTEAFF.